The 30 T cell receptor beta chains presented below share a single source sample, sequenced in a study of blood T cells in healthy people across ages. A second about 7 to 11 cycle PCR used barcoded and J-beta primers. Using its own MiXCR run on the 5' RACE reads, TCRdb lists one record per CDR3 protein. The sample consists of around 1.5 million distinct CDR3 sequences, roughly 40% of them appearing once. The sequencing sample was made of blood. The receptors were gathered from a woman aged 18-30 years in good health.

This clonotype showed up just once. This chain links TRBV6-1 with TRBJ2-1; perhaps TRBD1 as D (6 bases). This CDR3 has 15 amino acids. Deletions cut 6 bases from V and 4 bases from J, with 16 bases between. Per the germline V gene, CDR1 is MNHNS and CDR2 is SASEGT. The CDR3 reads CASSVGTPEYNEQFF. The CDR3 DNA reads as TGTGCCAGCAGCGTTGGGACACCCGAATACAATGAGCAGTTCTTC.

This clonotype was recorded at least ten times. The chain couples TRBV4-1 to TRBJ2-7; no reliable D call. Germline V lookup: CDR1 MGHRA, CDR2 YSYEKL. The ends were cut back, 1 base at V and 3 bases at J, with 7 bases in the middle. The CDR3 totals 13 residues. DNA for the CDR3: TGCGCCAGCAGCCAAGTAACTGACTACGAGCAGTACTTC. Protein: CASSQVTDYEQYF.

The V and J genes are TRBV25-1 and TRBJ1-5, with 10 bases lining up with TRBD1. V was clipped by 6 bases and J by 3 bases; unmatched bases: 5. The germline V gene encodes CDR1 MGHDK and CDR2 SYGVNS. This CDR3 has 15 residues. The CDR3 DNA follows: TGTGCCAGCAGCGCCGGGACAGGGGTCAATCAGCCCCAGCATTTT. Translating gives CASSAGTGVNQPQHF. Complete variable domain (other parts from reference TRBV25-1 and TRBJ1-5): EADIYQTPRYLVIGTGKKITLECSQTMGHDKMYWYQQDPGMELHLIHYSYGVNSTEKGDLSSESTVSRIRTEHFPLTLESARPSHTSQYLCASSAGTGVNQPQHFGDGTRLSIL.

This clonotype was detected a few times. This chain uses TRBV10-3 with TRBJ2-7; TRBD2 matches at 8 bases. The germline V gene has CDR1 ENHRY and CDR2 SYGVKD. The V and J ends lost 10 bases and 4 bases, in that order; junction bases with no gene match: 9. This CDR3 has 13 amino acids. CDR3 loop: CATREGLGYEQYF. The CDR3 coding sequence is TGTGCCACCCGGGAGGGCCTGGGATACGAGCAGTACTTC.

In this sample, this clonotype turned up a few times. Here the CDR3 reads CASSSRQGSYTF. The CDR3 DNA follows: TGTGCCAGCAGTTCTCGGCAGGGAAGCTACACCTTC. The V gene is TRBV6-5, the J gene TRBJ1-2; possibly TRBD1 for D (5 bases). This CDR3 has 12 residues. The V gene lost 4 bases and the J gene lost 9 bases, with 12 bases spanning the gap. The germline V gene has CDR1 MNHEY and CDR2 SVGAGI.

The chain links TRBV28 to TRBJ2-1; 10 nucleotides line up with TRBD2. This CDR3 comprises 17 residues. The trim removed 3 bases at V and 4 bases at J, leaving 9 bases unmatched. Germline V gene lookup returns CDR1 MDHEN and CDR2 SYDVKM. This chain's CDR3 is CASSFTYLAGEYNEQFF. CDR3 DNA sequence: TGTGCCAGCAGTTTCACGTATCTAGCGGGGGAATACAATGAGCAGTTCTTC.

This rearrangement joins TRBV28 to TRBJ2-5; 8 bases are a match to TRBD1. From germline, CDR1 is MDHEN and CDR2 SYDVKM. The CDR3 extends over 14 amino acids. The junction had 13 bases not matched to a gene; V was cut back by 5 bases and J by 11 bases. The CDR3 DNA follows: TGTGCCAGCAGTCAGACAGGGGCCCTAGGGGAGCAGTACTTC. It codes for CASSQTGALGEQYF. Full variable domain (missing parts from reference TRBV28 and TRBJ2-5): DVKVTQSSRYLVKRTGEKVFLECVQDMDHENMFWYRQDPGLGLRLIYFSYDVKMKEKGDIPEGYSVSREKKERFSLILESASTNQTSMYLCASSQTGALGEQYFGPGTRLLVL.

This clonotype was picked up one time. V is TRBV12-3 or TRBV12-4 and J is TRBJ2-7; D possibly corresponds to TRBD1 (5 bases). The CDR3 spans 14 residues. Trimming shortened V by 4 bases and J by 7 bases, and 17 bases separated the two germline ends. CDR3 protein: CASSSTGLISEQYF. The DNA for the CDR3 is TGTGCCAGCAGTTCAACAGGCCTAATTTCAGAGCAGTACTTC.

The CDR3 DNA is TGCGCCAGCAGCCCCGACCGGGACGAAGCTTTCTTT. Translating gives CASSPDRDEAFF. The chain has TRBV5-1 and TRBJ1-1; perhaps TRBD1 as D (5 bases). Germline-derived CDR1 and CDR2 are SGHRS and YFSETQ. Trimming shortened V by 4 bases and J by 8 bases, and 12 bases separated the two germline ends. This CDR3 is built from 12 residues.

The chain carries TRBV12-3 or TRBV12-4 and TRBJ2-7, with TRBD2 matching 7 bases. V shed 5 bases and J 5 bases; nucleotides not matched to a gene: 12. The CDR3 is 15 amino acids. The chain's CDR3 is CASSLEGGNWDEQYF. Here the CDR3 DNA reads TGTGCCAGCAGTCTAGAGGGAGGGAATTGGGACGAGCAGTACTTC.

The chain uses TRBV12-3 or TRBV12-4 and TRBJ2-1; D uncertain. The last part of the DNA fits TRBJ2-7 better; the J call may be wrong. This CDR3 comprises 15 residues. CDR3 amino acids: CASRLGPSSYNEQYF. CDR3 nucleotide sequence: TGTGCCAGCAGGCTGGGCCCGAGCTCCTACAATGAGCAGTACTTC.

This clonotype was seen a handful of times. The rearrangement uses TRBV6-2 or TRBV6-3 and TRBJ2-7; unclear D gene. In germline, CDR1 is MNHEY, CDR2 SVGEGT. The CDR3 sequence is 14 residues long. V lost 4 bases, J lost 3 bases, and 13 bases lay in between. The CDR3 region is CASSFVTGDYEQYF. Written as DNA, the CDR3 is TGTGCCAGCAGTTTCGTCACGGGTGACTACGAGCAGTACTTC.

The chain couples TRBV28 to TRBJ2-7, with a tentative D call TRBD1 (5 bases). V lost 7 bases and J lost 0, with 13 bases in between. The CDR3 totals 14 residues. Germline loops: CDR1 MDHEN, CDR2 SYDVKM. Here the CDR3 reads CASTPDSRSYEQYF. The CDR3 nucleotides read TGTGCCAGCACGCCTGACAGTCGCTCCTACGAGCAGTACTTC.

The chain recombines TRBV6-4 with TRBJ1-1, with D uncertain. V lost 4 bases to trimming and J lost 4 bases, with 10 bases between them. CDR1 and CDR2 (germline): MRHNA, SNTAGT. The CDR3 has 13 amino acids. This chain's CDR3 is CASSGVWGTEAFF. The CDR3 coding sequence is TGTGCCAGCAGTGGAGTGTGGGGCACTGAAGCTTTCTTT.

This rearrangement joins TRBV2 to TRBJ2-1; tentatively, D is TRBD1 (6 bases). Germline V gene lookup returns CDR1 SNHLY and CDR2 FYNNEI. The CDR3 is 14 amino acids. Trimming left V 6 bases short and J 9 bases short, with 18 bases between. The CDR3 DNA follows: TGTGCCAGCAGACTTCAACAGGGTTTCGGTGAGCAGTTCTTC. This sequence encodes CASRLQQGFGEQFF.

The genes are TRBV10-2 and TRBJ2-5, with D hard to call. V was clipped by 0 bases and J by 3 bases, with 5 bases between them. The CDR3 runs to 13 residues. The germline gives CDR1 WSHSY, CDR2 SAAADI. CDR3 in DNA: TGCGCCAGCAGTGAGTCAAATGAAGAGACCCAGTACTTC. Protein: CASSESNEETQYF.

The chain links TRBV12-3 or TRBV12-4 to TRBJ2-5; D not certain. CDR3 length: 14 amino acids. V dropped 6 bases and J dropped 4 bases, with 15 bases sitting between them. The CDR3 loop reads CASSPSRAGETQYF. The DNA for the CDR3 is TGTGCCAGCAGCCCGTCACGAGCCGGAGAGACCCAGTACTTC.

CDR3 residues: CASSPLGMSEETQYF. The CDR3 nucleotides read TGTGCCAGCAGTCCCCTGGGGATGTCAGAGGAGACCCAGTACTTC. The J gene is TRBJ2-5, the V gene TRBV28; D remains ambiguous. The CDR3 length is 15 residues. Looked up from germline, CDR1 is MDHEN and CDR2 is SYDVKM. Trimming stripped 5 bases from V and 5 bases from J, with 18 bases between.

The rearrangement links TRBV5-1 to TRBJ2-5, with a tentative D call TRBD1 (8 bases). Germline CDR1 and CDR2: SGHRS and YFSETQ. There are 15 residues in the CDR3. V lost 0 bases and J lost 13, with 22 bases in between. The CDR3 coding sequence is TGCGCCAGCAGCTTGGGAGCGGGGATTAAGGACAGGGCGTACTTC. Translation gives CASSLGAGIKDRAYF.

This clonotype was recorded a few times. The chain is built from TRBV7-2 and TRBJ1-6, with D maybe TRBD1 (6 bases). Trimming took 6 bases from V and 5 from J, leaving 14 bases between them. The germline V gene has CDR1 SGHTA and CDR2 FQGNSA. The CDR3 has 15 amino acids. The CDR3 DNA reads TGTGCCAGCAGACCGGGACACGTTAATAATTCACCCCTCCACTTT. Protein: CASRPGHVNNSPLHF.

J is TRBJ2-3 and V is TRBV6-1; no clear D. Trimming shortened V by 2 bases and J by 1 base, and 13 bases separated the two germline ends. Germline V gene sequence: CDR1 MNHNS, CDR2 SASEGT. The CDR3 totals 16 residues. CDR3 region: CASSELSNAGTDTQYF. CDR3 DNA sequence: TGTGCCAGCAGTGAACTTTCGAACGCAGGCACAGATACGCAGTATTTT.

Notes on this clonotype: One end of the junction varies from germline; a read error may be responsible. CDR3 in amino acids: CSARDASGFPYNEQLF. The DNA for the CDR3 is TGCAGTGCTAGAGACGCTAGCGGGTTTCCCTACAATGAGCAGTTATTC. This chain connects TRBV20-1 to TRBJ2-1; TRBD2 matches 8 bases. This CDR3 is built from 16 residues. Germline V gene lookup returns CDR1 DFQATT and CDR2 SNEGSKA (reference sequence).

The chain employs TRBV11-1 and TRBJ2-7; D is perhaps TRBD1 (5 bases). This CDR3 is built from 14 residues. The V gene's germline CDR1 is SGHAT and CDR2 FQDESV (reference sequence). The V end lost 5 bases, the J end lost 3 bases, and 14 bases lay between the germline ends. The CDR3 region is CASSPQGSNYEQYF. The CDR3 DNA reads TGTGCCAGCAGCCCCCAGGGATCGAACTACGAGCAGTACTTC.

The V gene is TRBV12-3 or TRBV12-4, the J gene TRBJ2-1, with 13 bases that match TRBD2. The V gene end was trimmed by 2 bases and the J gene end by 4 bases; junction bases not matched to a gene: 8. The CDR3 covers 18 residues. CDR3 sequence reads: CASSLTSGRVLGYNEQFF. In nucleotides, the CDR3 is TGTGCCAGCAGTTTAACTAGCGGGAGGGTCCTCGGGTACAATGAGCAGTTCTTC.

The chain recombines TRBV4-1 with TRBJ2-2; 9 nucleotides align to TRBD1. Germline V gene lookup returns CDR1 MGHRA and CDR2 YSYEKL. V was clipped by 2 bases and J by 1 base; unmatched bases: 8. The length of the CDR3 is 18 residues. CDR3 nucleotide sequence: TGCGCCAGCAGCCAACGGACAGGGGCTGGGAGGAACACCGGGGAGCTGTTTTTT. Residues: CASSQRTGAGRNTGELFF.

This clonotype showed up just a few times. The J gene is TRBJ2-7, the V gene TRBV27, with 7 positions matching TRBD1. This CDR3 is built from 14 residues. Germline V gene lookup returns CDR1 MNHEY and CDR2 SMNVEV (reference sequence). V was pared by 5 bases and J by 6 bases, with 10 bases of the junction left unmatched. The CDR3, as DNA: TGTGCCAGCAGTCCAACGACAGGGTTGGGCGAGCAGTACTTC. It codes for CASSPTTGLGEQYF.

The gene calls are TRBV20-1 and TRBJ1-5, with D perhaps TRBD1 (5 bases). Deletions cut 6 bases from V and 1 base from J, with 13 bases between. Germline V CDR1 and CDR2: DFQATT, SNEGSKA (reference sequence). The CDR3 is 14 amino acids. The DNA of the CDR3 is TGCAGTGCCATGCAGGGATTAAGCAATCAGCCCCAGCATTTT. It encodes CSAMQGLSNQPQHF.

The genes are TRBV27 and TRBJ2-7; D perhaps matches TRBD2 (5 bases). The DNA end favors TRBJ2-5, so the J call may be wrong. The CDR3 spans 16 residues. Germline V gene data show CDR1 as MNHEY and CDR2 as SMNVEV (reference sequence). CDR3 nucleotide sequence: TGTGCCAGCAGTTCATGGGGAGAGATACAAGAAGAGACCCAGTACTTC. Protein: CASSSWGEIQEETQYF.

The V call is TRBV4-2, the J call TRBJ1-4; D is uncertain. The germline V gene has CDR1 LGHNA and CDR2 YNFKEQ. The CDR3 covers 13 residues. Between the trimmed V and J ends, which lost 7 bases and 8 bases, there was a span of 14 bases. As DNA, the CDR3 is TGTGCCAGCACCGACACCGTGGGGGAAAAACTGTTTTTT. It translates to CASTDTVGEKLFF.

The table lists this clonotype with many counts. A much larger clonotype is one base distant, so this may be a read error. The chain recombines TRBV4-1 with TRBJ2-1; 8 bases match TRBD2. The J call is in doubt because the DNA end fits TRBJ2-7 better. Germline V CDR1 and CDR2: MGHRA, YSYEKL. This CDR3 region has 16 residues. The CDR3, as DNA: TGCGCCAGCAGCCAGCACGCTAGCGGGTCTTACAATGAGCAGTACTTC. Translating it yields CASSQHASGSYNEQYF.